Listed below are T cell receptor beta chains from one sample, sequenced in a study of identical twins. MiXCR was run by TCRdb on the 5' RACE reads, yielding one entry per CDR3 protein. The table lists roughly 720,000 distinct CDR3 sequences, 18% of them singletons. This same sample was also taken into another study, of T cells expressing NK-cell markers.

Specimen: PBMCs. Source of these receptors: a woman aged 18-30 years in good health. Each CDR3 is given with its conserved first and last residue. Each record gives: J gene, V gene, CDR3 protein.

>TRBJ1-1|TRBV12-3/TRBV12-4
CASSRHRSWNTEAFF
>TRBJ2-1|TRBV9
CASSVVPSGGAFEQFF
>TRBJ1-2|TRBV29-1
CSAGQGDNYGYTF
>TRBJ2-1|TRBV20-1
CSAARLGEQFF
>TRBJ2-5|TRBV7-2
CASSLVAGNQETQYF
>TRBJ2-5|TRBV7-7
CASSLAVLMGKETQYF
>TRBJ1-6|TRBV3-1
CASSQGPLNSPLHF
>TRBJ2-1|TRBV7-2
CASKEDNEQFF
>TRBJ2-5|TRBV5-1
CASSFSVGTALEETQYF
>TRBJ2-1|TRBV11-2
CASSIGLFFTGVTNEQFF
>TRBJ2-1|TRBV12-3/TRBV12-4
CASSFGDTYNEQFF
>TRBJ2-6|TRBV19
CASTQSSSGANVLTF
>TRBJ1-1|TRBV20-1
CSARMTGGVRNTEAFF
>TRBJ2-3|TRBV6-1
CASSPPRRGFAGSTDTQYF
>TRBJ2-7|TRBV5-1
CASSPVGQGVSYEQYF
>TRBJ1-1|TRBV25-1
CASSGFSLWNTEAFF
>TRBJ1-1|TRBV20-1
CSASRTTNTEAFF
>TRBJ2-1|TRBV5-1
CASSTRSGGGAWDEQFF
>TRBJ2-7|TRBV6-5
CASSYSAWGYYEQYF
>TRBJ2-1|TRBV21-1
CASSSGLRELIYNEQFF
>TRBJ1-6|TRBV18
CASSPSSGVNSPLHF
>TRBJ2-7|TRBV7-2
CASGGGGDYEQYF
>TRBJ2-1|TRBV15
CATSRSKSGGRAHNEQFF
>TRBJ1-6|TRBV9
CASNSGGTGNSPLHF
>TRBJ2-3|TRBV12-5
CASGLITRSDTQYF
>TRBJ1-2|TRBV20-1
CSALWDSSGYTF
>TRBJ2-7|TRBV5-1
CASSLQGQFVGEQYF
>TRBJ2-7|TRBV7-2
CASSLGTNSYEQYF
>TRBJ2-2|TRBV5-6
CASSSNFLRTGELFF
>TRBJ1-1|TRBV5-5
CASRMGTYTEAFF
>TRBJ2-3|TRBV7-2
CASSARLADDTQYF
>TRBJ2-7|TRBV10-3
CAISDHRHEQYF
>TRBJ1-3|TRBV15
CATSGTGSGNTIYF
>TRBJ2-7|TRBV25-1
CASRSPGQGYYEQYF
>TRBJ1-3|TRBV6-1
CASSSGGPGNTIYF
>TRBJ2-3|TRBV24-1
CATSGRGGDTQYF
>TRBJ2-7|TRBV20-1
CSARDSSGRSEQYF
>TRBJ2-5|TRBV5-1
CASGTLIQETQYF
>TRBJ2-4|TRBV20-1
CSASPSGGINIQYF
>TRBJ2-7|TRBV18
CASSPWRDTVSYEQYF
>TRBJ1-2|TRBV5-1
CASSLGQGVYGYTF
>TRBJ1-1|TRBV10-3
CAISLGGNTEAFF
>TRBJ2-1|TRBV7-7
CAIRTAYNEQFF
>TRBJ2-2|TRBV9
CASSVDPYTGELFF
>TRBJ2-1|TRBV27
CASSPRDGGSNEQFF
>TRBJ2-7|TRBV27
CASSPQGGALSYEQYF
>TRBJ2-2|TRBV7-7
CATQGGTGELFF
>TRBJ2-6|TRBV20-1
CSASPSGRAAGANVLTF
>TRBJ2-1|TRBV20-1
CSGQDGSYNEQFF
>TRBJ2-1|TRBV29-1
CSALLAGAHNEQFF
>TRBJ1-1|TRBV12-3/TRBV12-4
CASFTGGTTEAFF
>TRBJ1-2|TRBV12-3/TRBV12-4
CASSFWGGSGYTF
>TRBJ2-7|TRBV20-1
CSARISGSYEQYF
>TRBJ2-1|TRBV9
CASSVVPSPPWNEQFF
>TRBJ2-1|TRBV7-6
CASSLRGGTSGNEQFF
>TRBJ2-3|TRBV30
CAWSVGSGDTDTQYF
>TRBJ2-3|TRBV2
CASGEVDTQYF